These T cell receptor beta chains were read from a single sample in a study of cytomegalovirus exposure and HLA in healthy donors. TCRdb's table, derived via immunoSEQ multiplex PCR, lists solely in-frame clones and lacks some. The table lists over 50,000 clones, approximately 83% of them singletons. Sequences were obtained from PBMCs. All receptors come from a man aged 40-50 years in good health and CMV-seronegative. CDR3s leave out the opening cysteine and the closing phenylalanine or tryptophan. A D gene is named only where the DNA matches it firmly.

NA	TRBV5-1	ASSSTGIWGEQY
NA	TRBV19	ASRSGLLNQPQH
NA	TRBV6-6	ASSYSQGDSPLH
NA	TRBV7-2	ASHGGQGNTEAF
TRBD1	TRBV30	AWSVRTGLNQPQH
TRBD1	TRBV2	ASFRGGAINTEAF
TRBD2	TRBV5-6	ASSGRLAGGFQETQY
TRBD1	TRBV7-9	ASSLFVGRGSSTEAF
NA	TRBV29-1	SVDQAGKDTQY
NA	TRBV15	ATSRGGTLDTEAF